A single sample is the source of the 18 T cell receptor beta chains below, sequenced in a study of T cell responses to AZD1222 COVID-19 vaccine (dated by TCRdb to the early 2020s). Receptor libraries were prepared by the immunoSEQ multiplex PCR assay. TCRdb took this table from immuneACCESS and kept in-frame rearrangements with V and J called. Such tables lack part of the clones; where checked against another copy, unresolved V genes explain under half of the gap, and the rest is unexplained. The sample profile shows around 190,000 clones; roughly 94% of them were found once. The ten largest clones add up to 1.5% to 2% of the sample. The time point label for this specimen denotes: about 28 days (+/-7) after the second vaccine dose. This specimen consisted of peripheral blood, obtained 28 days after the second AZD1222 dose. The receptor source for this set is an adult who received the AZD1222 COVID-19 vaccine.

The chain recombines TRBV6-1 with TRBJ2-7; maybe TRBD1 (6 bases). The V and J ends lost 0 bases and 1 base respectively, with 13 bases between them. The CDR3 length is 16 residues. From germline, CDR1 is MNHNS and CDR2 SASEGT. The CDR3 DNA reads as TGTGCCAGCAGTGAAGCCCACAGGACAGTGTCCTACGAGCAGTACTTC. Its translation: CASSEAHRTVSYEQYF.

The V and J genes are TRBV7-9 and TRBJ2-7, with TRBD1 matching 8 bases. V trimming: 2 bases; J trimming: 5 bases; junction bases outside the gene matches: 5. This CDR3 comprises 14 residues. The germline CDR1 and CDR2 sequences are SEHNR and FQNEAQ (reference sequence). In DNA form, the CDR3 reads TGTGCCAGCAGCTTATGGGAGGACAGGGACGAGCAGTACTTC. It is translated as CASSLWEDRDEQYF.

The gene calls are TRBV28 and TRBJ1-4; no clear D. The CDR3 length is 15 residues. V lost 5 bases and J 0 bases, leaving 10 bases between the germline ends. Germline CDR1 and CDR2: MDHEN and SYDVKM. DNA of the CDR3: TGTGCCAGCAGTCGTCCGTCGGCAACTAATGAAAAACTGTTTTTT. The encoded protein is CASSRPSATNEKLFF.

The chain is built from TRBV7-6 and TRBJ2-2; 11 bases align to TRBD1. Germline lookup yields CDR1 SGHVS and CDR2 FNYEAQ. The CDR3 is 15 residues long. V trimming: 3 bases; J trimming: 7 bases; junction bases outside the gene matches: 4. The CDR3 region has the DNA TGTGCCAGCAGCTTGGACAGGGGGCTAGTCGGGGAGCTGTTTTTT. As protein: CASSLDRGLVGELFF.

In this sample, this clone turned up once. The chain carries TRBV25-1 and TRBJ1-5; tentative D call: TRBD1 (6 bases). Germline lookup yields CDR1 MGHDK and CDR2 SYGVNS. V was trimmed by 3 bases and J by 0 bases, leaving 6 bases between them. The CDR3 spans 14 residues. The CDR3 nucleotides read TGTGCCAGCAGTGACAGGGGTAGCAATCAGCCCCAGCATTTT. Residues: CASSDRGSNQPQHF.

The chain links TRBV30 to TRBJ1-4; weak D call: TRBD1 (5 bases). The length of the CDR3 is 15 residues. The ends were cut back, 3 bases at V and 4 bases at J, with 15 bases in the middle. Germline lookup yields CDR1 GTSNPN and CDR2 SVGIG (reference sequence). CDR3 DNA: TGTGCCTGGAGCCCCGGGGCCCCTCTTAATGAAAAACTGTTTTTT. It encodes CAWSPGAPLNEKLFF.

This chain links TRBV1 with TRBJ2-1; TRBD2 is the table's D call, not checked against the DNA. TRBV1 is reported as a pseudogene. This CDR3 has 10 amino acids. The CDR3 sequence: CTYKPKEQFF. CDR3 DNA sequence: TGCACCTATAAGCCTAAGGAGCAGTTCTTC.

The chain recombines TRBV7-2 with TRBJ1-2; TRBD1 matches at 8 bases. Germline assignment: CDR1 SGHTA and CDR2 FQGNSA. J lost 5 bases, V lost 3 bases, and 5 bases had no gene match. The CDR3 is 14 residues long. The CDR3 DNA reads as TGTGCCAGCAGCTTCGGACAGGGCGGGTATGGCTACACCTTC. It codes for CASSFGQGGYGYTF.

The chain is built from TRBV7-9 and TRBJ1-4; D not certain. This CDR3 contains 13 residues. Trimming shortened V by 7 bases and J by 5 bases, and 11 bases separated the two germline ends. Germline values: CDR1 SEHNR, CDR2 FQNEAQ (reference sequence). CDR3 residues: CASTFSLNEKLFF. CDR3 nucleotide sequence: TGTGCCAGCACTTTTTCGCTGAATGAAAAACTGTTTTTT. The whole variable domain, filled in from reference TRBV7-9 and TRBJ1-4, reads DTGVSQNPRHKITKRGQNVTFRCDPISEHNRLYWYRQTLGQGPEFLTYFQNEAQLEKSRLLSDRFSAERPKGSFSTLEIQRTEQGDSAMYLCASTFSLNEKLFFGSGTQLSVL.

V usage is TRBV7-3 and J usage is TRBJ2-6; D is unresolved. This CDR3 region has 17 residues. The ends were cut back, 6 bases at V and 0 bases at J, with 15 bases in the middle. CDR1 SGHTA and CDR2 FQGTGA come from the germline V gene. CDR3 loop: CASSPKGGLSGANVLTF. The CDR3 DNA is TGTGCCAGCAGTCCTAAGGGCGGTCTCTCTGGGGCCAACGTCCTGACTTTC.

The rearrangement joins TRBV4-1 to TRBJ1-2; 7 bases are a match to TRBD1. Germline V lookup: CDR1 MGHRA, CDR2 YSYEKL. The CDR3 extends over 14 amino acids. V dropped 1 base and J dropped 8; count of bases not matched to a gene: 7. The CDR3 nucleotides are TGCGCCAGCAGCCAAGTACAGGGGTTGGAAGGCTACACCTTC. It translates to CASSQVQGLEGYTF.

J is TRBJ2-1 and V is TRBV12-5; TRBD1 agrees at 10 bases. The CDR3 totals 17 residues. J lost 7 bases, V lost 4 bases, and 13 bases had no gene match. Germline-derived CDR1 and CDR2 are LGHNT and FRNRAP. In DNA, the CDR3 is TGTGCTAGTGGTTCAAGGACAGGGGGGCTTCCCGAGAATGAGCAGTTCTTC. This codes for CASGSRTGGLPENEQFF. Based on the CDR3 plus reference TRBV12-5 and TRBJ2-1, the full variable domain is DARVTQTPRHKVTEMGQEVTMRCQPILGHNTVFWYRQTMMQGLELLAYFRNRAPLDDSGMPKDRFSAEMPDATLATLKIQPSEPRDSAVYFCASGSRTGGLPENEQFFGPGTRLTVL.

The V call is TRBV20-1, the J call TRBJ1-1, with 7 bases that match TRBD1. CDR3 length: 11 amino acids. CDR1 is DFQATT and CDR2 is SNEGSKA in the germline V gene (reference sequence). With V trimmed by 6 bases and J by 9 bases, 7 bases remained unmatched. The CDR3: CSAKQGRKAFF. In DNA form, the CDR3 reads TGCAGTGCAAAACAGGGGCGCAAAGCTTTCTTT.

The chain couples TRBV11-2 to TRBJ1-3; D is ambiguous. V was cut by 5 bases and J by 0 bases, with 5 bases left in between. Looked up from germline, CDR1 is SGHAT and CDR2 is FQNNGV. This CDR3 contains 13 residues. CDR3 bases: TGTGCCAGCAGCGACAACTCTGGAAACACCATATATTTT. Translated: CASSDNSGNTIYF.

This chain connects TRBV29-1 to TRBJ2-1, with D unclear. V was cut by 2 bases and J by 4 bases, with 3 bases left in between. There are 11 residues in the CDR3. Looked up from germline, CDR1 is SQVTM and CDR2 is ANQGSEA. The CDR3 loop reads CSVELYNEQFF. CDR3 in DNA: TGCAGCGTTGAACTATACAATGAGCAGTTCTTC.

The chain couples TRBV5-8 to TRBJ2-1; TRBD2 aligns across 7 bases. V lost 4 bases and J lost 0; bases outside the gene matches: 4. CDR1 and CDR2 from the germline V gene are SGHTS and YDEGEE. The CDR3 runs 15 residues. Written as DNA, the CDR3 is TGTGCCAGCAGCCGCGGGAGATCCTCCTACAATGAGCAGTTCTTC. Translating gives CASSRGRSSYNEQFF.

V usage is TRBV2 and J usage is TRBJ2-7; D uncertain. Germline V lookup: CDR1 SNHLY, CDR2 FYNNEI. The CDR3 spans 15 residues. V was trimmed by 2 bases and J by 4 bases, leaving 15 bases between them. CDR3 protein: CASSETSSLGYEQYF. In DNA, the CDR3 is TGTGCCAGCAGTGAAACCAGTAGCTTGGGTTACGAGCAGTACTTC.

The chain employs TRBV27 and TRBJ2-1, with TRBD1 matching 7 bases. In germline, CDR1 is MNHEY, CDR2 SMNVEV (reference sequence). The J segment lost 2 bases and the V segment lost 3 bases, leaving 4 bases of the junction unmatched. The CDR3 extends over 15 amino acids. In nucleotides, the CDR3 is TGTGCCAGCAGTTTCCGACAGGGCCCCTACAATGAGCAGTTCTTC. It encodes CASSFRQGPYNEQFF.